These T cell receptor beta chains were read from a single sample in a study of cytomegalovirus exposure and HLA in healthy donors. Profiled with immunoSEQ multiplex PCR; TCRdb holds only in-frame clones, not every one. This table has 60,000 to 65,000 clones, about 95% appearing once. Sample: PBMCs. These receptors all stem from a woman aged 18-29 years in good health and CMV-seronegative. Both conserved end residues are part of each CDR3. Each record gives: J gene, V gene, D gene, CDR3 DNA, CDR3 protein. A D gene is named only where the DNA matches it firmly.

J gene: TRBJ2-1
V gene: TRBV27
D gene: TRBD2
CDR3 DNA: TGTGCCAGCAGTTTAACTAGCGCCCCCTACAATGAGCAGTTCTTC
CDR3 protein: CASSLTSAPYNEQFF

J gene: TRBJ1-3
V gene: TRBV30
D gene: .
CDR3 DNA: TGTGCCTGGAGCGACCCCTCGGGGTACGGAAACACCATATATTTT
CDR3 protein: CAWSDPSGYGNTIYF

J gene: TRBJ2-3
V gene: TRBV6-5
D gene: .
CDR3 DNA: TGTGCCAGCAGCCCCTATTTGGGCACAGATACGCAGTATTTT
CDR3 protein: CASSPYLGTDTQYF

J gene: TRBJ2-1
V gene: TRBV9
D gene: TRBD2
CDR3 DNA: TGTGCCAGCAGCGTAGAGGGAGGGGCAGTTCCCTACAATGAGCAGTTCTTC
CDR3 protein: CASSVEGGAVPYNEQFF

J gene: TRBJ2-1
V gene: TRBV5-6
D gene: TRBD2
CDR3 DNA: TGTGCCAGCAACAAATTCATGGCGGGAGGTTCCTACAATGAGCAGTTCTTC
CDR3 protein: CASNKFMAGGSYNEQFF

J gene: TRBJ2-1
V gene: TRBV5-1
D gene: .
CDR3 DNA: TGCGCCAGCAGCTCCATGGACTTTTACAATGAGCAGTTCTTC
CDR3 protein: CASSSMDFYNEQFF

J gene: TRBJ2-1
V gene: TRBV2
D gene: .
CDR3 DNA: TGTGCCAGCAAATCCCAGGGCTTCTACAATGAGCAGTTCTTC
CDR3 protein: CASKSQGFYNEQFF

J gene: TRBJ2-5
V gene: TRBV5-4
D gene: TRBD2
CDR3 DNA: TGTGCCAGCAGCCCCGGAGGCGGGGGGCTAGAGACCCAGTACTTC
CDR3 protein: CASSPGGGGLETQYF

J gene: TRBJ1-5
V gene: TRBV4-1
D gene: .
CDR3 DNA: TGCGCCAGCAGCCAAGTGGCAGGGGATCAGCCCCAGCATTTT
CDR3 protein: CASSQVAGDQPQHF

J gene: TRBJ1-1
V gene: TRBV10-3
D gene: .
CDR3 DNA: TGTGCCATCAGTGATTCCAGTGAAGCTTTCTTT
CDR3 protein: CAISDSSEAFF

J gene: TRBJ2-7
V gene: TRBV21-1
D gene: .
CDR3 DNA: TGTGCCAGCAGCAAAGACCTGGGGAGTCCCTCCTACGAGCAGTACTTC
CDR3 protein: CASSKDLGSPSYEQYF

J gene: TRBJ1-3
V gene: TRBV10-3
D gene: .
CDR3 DNA: TGTGCCATCAGTGCCAAATCTGGAAACACCATATATTTT
CDR3 protein: CAISAKSGNTIYF

J gene: TRBJ2-7
V gene: TRBV19
D gene: TRBD2
CDR3 DNA: TGTGCCAGTAGTATAGGACGGGAGGCCCACGAGCAGTACTTC
CDR3 protein: CASSIGREAHEQYF

J gene: TRBJ1-2
V gene: TRBV4-1
D gene: .
CDR3 DNA: TGCGCCAGCAGACCGACAGGCAACTATGGCTACACCTTC
CDR3 protein: CASRPTGNYGYTF

J gene: TRBJ2-3
V gene: TRBV5-1
D gene: .
CDR3 DNA: TGCGCCAGCAGCTCCCTACCCACAGATACGCAGTATTTT
CDR3 protein: CASSSLPTDTQYF

J gene: TRBJ2-1
V gene: TRBV5-1
D gene: TRBD2
CDR3 DNA: TGCGCCAGCAGCCCCCCGGGACTAGCGGGAGCCCATGAGCAGTTCTTC
CDR3 protein: CASSPPGLAGAHEQFF